This T cell receptor beta chain comes out of a study of T cells in Graves' hyperthyroidism and ophthalmopathy. The CDR3 runs 13 residues. Germline assignment: CDR1 MNHEY and CDR2 SVGEGT. This clonotype was counted ten times or more. Its target is unknown. TCR beta CDR3 region amplification was performed from RNA transcripts. The HTBI primer set was used in a first-round RT-PCR of the TCR CDR3. In TCRdb, the multiplex PCR reads were re-called with MiXCR into one record per CDR3 protein. Found here are 700,000 or so distinct CDR3 sequences, over 15% of them singletons; the top ten hold 8.4%. Exclusions: uncontrolled infection, other autoimmune disease, pregnancy, lactation. Study-wide results and caveats: Most thyroid clonotypes expanded above 0.001 were also detected in blood.

The sequenced sample consisted of blood. This TCR came from a man between 18 and 35 years old with Graves' hyperthyroidism. The chain carries TRBV6-2 or TRBV6-3 and TRBJ2-1, with 8 bases lining up with TRBD2. The CDR3 nucleotides are TGTGCTCATAGCGGGATCACCTACAATGAGCAGTTCTTC. Amino acids: CAHSGITYNEQFF.